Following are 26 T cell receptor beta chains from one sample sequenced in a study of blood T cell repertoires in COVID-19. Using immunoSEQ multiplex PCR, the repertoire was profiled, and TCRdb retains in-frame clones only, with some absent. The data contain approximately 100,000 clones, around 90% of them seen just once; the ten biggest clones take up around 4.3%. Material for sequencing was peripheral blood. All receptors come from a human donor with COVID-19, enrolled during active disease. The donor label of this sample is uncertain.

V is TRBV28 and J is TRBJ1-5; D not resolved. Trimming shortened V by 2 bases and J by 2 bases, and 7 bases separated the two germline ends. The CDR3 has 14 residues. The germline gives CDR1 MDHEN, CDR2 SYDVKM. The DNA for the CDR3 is TGTGCCAGCAGTTTAATGGGCGGCAATCAGCCCCAGCATTTT. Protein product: CASSLMGGNQPQHF.

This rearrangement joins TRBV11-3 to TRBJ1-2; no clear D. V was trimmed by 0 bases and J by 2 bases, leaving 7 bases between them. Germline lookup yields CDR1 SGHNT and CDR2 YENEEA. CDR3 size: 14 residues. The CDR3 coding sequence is TGTGCCAGCAGCTTAGATCCACAGAACTATGGCTACACCTTC. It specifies CASSLDPQNYGYTF.

The CDR3 sequence is CASSLGLAGLQETQYF. The CDR3 DNA is TGCGCCAGCAGCTTGGGATTAGCGGGGTTACAAGAGACCCAGTACTTC. The chain carries TRBV5-1 and TRBJ2-5, with TRBD2 matching 8 bases. The ends lost 0 bases at V and 2 bases at J; junction bases unmatched: 6. Per the germline V gene, CDR1 is SGHRS and CDR2 is YFSETQ. CDR3 length: 16 residues.

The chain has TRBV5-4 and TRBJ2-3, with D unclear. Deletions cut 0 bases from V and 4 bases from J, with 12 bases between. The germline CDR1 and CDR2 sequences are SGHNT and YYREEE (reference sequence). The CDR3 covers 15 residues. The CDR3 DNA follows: TGTGCCAGCAGCTTGGACTGGGCGCCTTCAGATACGCAGTATTTT. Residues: CASSLDWAPSDTQYF. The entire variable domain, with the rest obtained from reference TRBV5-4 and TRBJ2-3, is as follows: ETGVTQSPTHLIKTRGQQVTLRCSSQSGHNTVSWYQQALGQGPQFIFQYYREEENGRGNFPPRFSGLQFPNYSSELNVNALELDDSALYLCASSLDWAPSDTQYFGPGTRLTVL.

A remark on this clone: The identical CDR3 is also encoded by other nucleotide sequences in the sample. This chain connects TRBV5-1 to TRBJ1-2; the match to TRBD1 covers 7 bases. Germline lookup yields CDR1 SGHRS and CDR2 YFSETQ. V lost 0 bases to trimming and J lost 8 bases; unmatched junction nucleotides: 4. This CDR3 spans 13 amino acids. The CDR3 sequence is CASSLGQGEGYTF. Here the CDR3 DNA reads TGCGCCAGCAGCTTGGGACAGGGAGAGGGCTACACCTTC.

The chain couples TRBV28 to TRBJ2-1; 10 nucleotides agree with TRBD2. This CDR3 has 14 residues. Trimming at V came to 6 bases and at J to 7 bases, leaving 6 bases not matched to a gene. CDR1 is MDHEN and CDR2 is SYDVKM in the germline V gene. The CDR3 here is CASRRSGRLNEQFF. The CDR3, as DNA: TGTGCCAGCAGGCGTAGCGGGAGGCTGAATGAGCAGTTCTTC.

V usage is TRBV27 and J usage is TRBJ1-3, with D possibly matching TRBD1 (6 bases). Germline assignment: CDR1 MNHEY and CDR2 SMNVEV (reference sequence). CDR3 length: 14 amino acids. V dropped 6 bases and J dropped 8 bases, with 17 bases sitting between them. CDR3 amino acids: CASSGGRMRDTIYF. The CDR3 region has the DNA TGTGCCAGCAGCGGGGGGCGAATGAGGGACACCATATATTTT.

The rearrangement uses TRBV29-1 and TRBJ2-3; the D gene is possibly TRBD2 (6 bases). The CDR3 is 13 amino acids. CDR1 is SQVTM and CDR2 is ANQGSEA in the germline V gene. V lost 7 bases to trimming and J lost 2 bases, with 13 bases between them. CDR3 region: CSAPGLFTDTQYF. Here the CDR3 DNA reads TGCAGCGCCCCTGGACTATTCACAGATACGCAGTATTTT.

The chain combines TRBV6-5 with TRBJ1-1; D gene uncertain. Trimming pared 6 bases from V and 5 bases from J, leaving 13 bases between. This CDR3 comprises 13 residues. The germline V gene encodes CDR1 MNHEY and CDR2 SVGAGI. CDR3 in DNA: TGTGCCAGCAGACCAAACCGGTTAACTGAAGCTTTCTTT. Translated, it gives CASRPNRLTEAFF.

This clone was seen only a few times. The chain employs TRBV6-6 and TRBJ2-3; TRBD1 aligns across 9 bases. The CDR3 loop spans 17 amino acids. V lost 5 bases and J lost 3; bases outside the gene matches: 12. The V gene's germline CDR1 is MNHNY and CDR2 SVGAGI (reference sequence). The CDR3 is CASSLVGTGSRTDTQYF. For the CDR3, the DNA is TGTGCCAGCAGTCTAGTCGGGACAGGGAGCAGGACAGATACGCAGTATTTT.

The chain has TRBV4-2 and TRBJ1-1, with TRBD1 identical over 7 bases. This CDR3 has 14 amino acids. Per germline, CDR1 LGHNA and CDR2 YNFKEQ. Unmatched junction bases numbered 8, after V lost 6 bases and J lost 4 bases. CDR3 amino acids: CASRKPSGGTEAFF. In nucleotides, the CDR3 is TGTGCCAGCAGAAAACCTTCAGGGGGCACTGAAGCTTTCTTT.

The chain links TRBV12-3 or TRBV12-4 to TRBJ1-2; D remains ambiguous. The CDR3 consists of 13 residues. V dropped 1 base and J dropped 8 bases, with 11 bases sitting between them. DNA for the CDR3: TGTGCCAGCAGTTTAGGGGAGTCGTGGGGCTACACCTTC. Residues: CASSLGESWGYTF.

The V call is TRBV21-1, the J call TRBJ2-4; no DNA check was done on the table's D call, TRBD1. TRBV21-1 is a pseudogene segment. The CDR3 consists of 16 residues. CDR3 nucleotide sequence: TGTGCCAGCAGCAAAACAGGGGCCAGGGCCAAAAACATTCAGTACTTC. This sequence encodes CASSKTGARAKNIQYF.

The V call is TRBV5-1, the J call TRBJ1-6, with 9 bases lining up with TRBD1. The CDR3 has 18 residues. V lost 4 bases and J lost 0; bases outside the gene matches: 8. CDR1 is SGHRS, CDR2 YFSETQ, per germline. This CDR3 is CASSIGQGIRSYNSPLHF. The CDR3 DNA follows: TGCGCCAGCAGCATCGGACAGGGGATTCGCTCCTATAATTCACCCCTCCACTTT.

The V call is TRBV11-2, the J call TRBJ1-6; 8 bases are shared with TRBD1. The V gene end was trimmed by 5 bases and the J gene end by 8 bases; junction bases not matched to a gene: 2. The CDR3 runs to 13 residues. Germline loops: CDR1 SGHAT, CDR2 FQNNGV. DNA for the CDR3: TGTGCCAGCAGCACACAGGGGGATTCACCCCTCCACTTT. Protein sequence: CASSTQGDSPLHF.

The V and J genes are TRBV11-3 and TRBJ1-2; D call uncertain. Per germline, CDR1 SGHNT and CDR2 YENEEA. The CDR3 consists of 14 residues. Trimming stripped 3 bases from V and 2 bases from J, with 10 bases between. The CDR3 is CASSFDRENYGYTF. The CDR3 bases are TGTGCCAGCAGCTTCGACCGGGAAAACTATGGCTACACCTTC.

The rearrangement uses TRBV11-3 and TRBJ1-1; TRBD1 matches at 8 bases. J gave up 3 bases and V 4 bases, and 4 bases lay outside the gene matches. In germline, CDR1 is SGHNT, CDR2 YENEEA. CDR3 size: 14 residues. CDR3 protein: CASSSGGAYTEAFF. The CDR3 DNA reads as TGTGCCAGCAGCTCAGGGGGCGCTTACACTGAAGCTTTCTTT.

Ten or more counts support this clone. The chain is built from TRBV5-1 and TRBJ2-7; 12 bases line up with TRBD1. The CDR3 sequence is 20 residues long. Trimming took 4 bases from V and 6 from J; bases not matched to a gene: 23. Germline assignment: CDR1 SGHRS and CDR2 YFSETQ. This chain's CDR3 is CASSLFRGTGGNLLGTEQYF. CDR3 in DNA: TGCGCCAGCAGCCTCTTCCGAGGGACAGGGGGCAACCTCCTCGGGACCGAGCAGTACTTC.

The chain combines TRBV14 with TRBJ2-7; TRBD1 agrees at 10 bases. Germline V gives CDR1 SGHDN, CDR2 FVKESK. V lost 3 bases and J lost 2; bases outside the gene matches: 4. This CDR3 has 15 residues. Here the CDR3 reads CASSQGQGRPYEQYF. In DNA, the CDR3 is TGTGCCAGCAGCCAGGGACAGGGGCGTCCCTACGAGCAGTACTTC.

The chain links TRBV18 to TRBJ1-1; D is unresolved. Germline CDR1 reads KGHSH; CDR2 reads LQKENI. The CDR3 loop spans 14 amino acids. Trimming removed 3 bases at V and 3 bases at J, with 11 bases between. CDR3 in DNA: TGTGCCAGCTCACCTCGGGGAGGAGACACTGAAGCTTTCTTT. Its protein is CASSPRGGDTEAFF.

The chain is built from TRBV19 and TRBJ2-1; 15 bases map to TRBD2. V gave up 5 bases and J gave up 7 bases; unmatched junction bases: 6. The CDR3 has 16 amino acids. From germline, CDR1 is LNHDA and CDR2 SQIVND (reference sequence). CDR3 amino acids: CASSAGLAGGLNEQFF. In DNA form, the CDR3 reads TGTGCCAGTAGTGCCGGACTAGCGGGAGGGCTTAATGAGCAGTTCTTC.

The CDR3 loop is CASSIDQGGYTF. The DNA of the CDR3 is TGTGCCAGTAGTATAGATCAGGGGGGCTACACCTTC. The V call is TRBV19, the J call TRBJ1-2; a weak D match, TRBD1 (6 bases). Germline values: CDR1 LNHDA, CDR2 SQIVND (reference sequence). This CDR3 region has 12 residues. Deletions cut 0 bases from V and 8 bases from J, with 7 bases between.

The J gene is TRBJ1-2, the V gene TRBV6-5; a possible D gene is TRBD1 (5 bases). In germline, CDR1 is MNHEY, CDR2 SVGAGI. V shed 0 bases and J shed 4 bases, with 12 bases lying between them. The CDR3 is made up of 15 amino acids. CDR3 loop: CASSYSTGLAYGYTF. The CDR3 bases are TGTGCCAGCAGTTACTCGACGGGACTAGCCTATGGCTACACCTTC.

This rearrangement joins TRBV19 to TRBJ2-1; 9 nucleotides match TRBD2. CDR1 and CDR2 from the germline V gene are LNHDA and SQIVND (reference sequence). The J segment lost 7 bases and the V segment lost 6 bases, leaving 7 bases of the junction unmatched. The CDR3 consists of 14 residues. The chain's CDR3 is CASRDAGGRNEQFF. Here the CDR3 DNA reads TGTGCCAGTAGGGACGCGGGGGGGCGAAATGAGCAGTTCTTC.

CDR3 loop: CASSGTGPQPQHF. The CDR3 DNA is TGTGCCAGCAGCGGGACAGGTCCGCAGCCCCAGCATTTT. The chain carries TRBV2 and TRBJ1-5; 8 bases fit TRBD1. The CDR3 is 13 residues long. The trim removed 6 bases at V and 7 bases at J, leaving 5 bases unmatched. Germline V gene data show CDR1 as SNHLY and CDR2 as FYNNEI.

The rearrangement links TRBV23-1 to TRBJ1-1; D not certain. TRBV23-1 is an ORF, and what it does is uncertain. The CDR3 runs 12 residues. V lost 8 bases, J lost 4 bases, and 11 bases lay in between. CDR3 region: CASLGHLTEAFF. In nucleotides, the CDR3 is TGCGCCAGCTTGGGCCATCTCACTGAAGCTTTCTTT.